This T cell receptor (beta chain) was documented in a study of blood T cell repertoires in COVID-19. Measured with immunoSEQ multiplex PCR; TCRdb has only the in-frame clones, and not every one. The profile covers about 260,000 clones, with 84% appearing a single time and approximately 1.5% taken by the ten largest. The CDR3 covers 15 residues. V lost 0 bases and J lost 6, with 15 bases in between. Germline V gene lookup returns CDR1 LNHNV and CDR2 YYDKDF (reference sequence). The specimen was peripheral blood. The receptor was isolated from a middle-aged woman who had recovered from COVID-19. The chain couples TRBV15 to TRBJ2-7; D possibly corresponds to TRBD1 (5 bases). CDR3 loop: CATSRESGLIGEQYF. CDR3 DNA sequence: TGTGCCACCAGCAGAGAGTCAGGGCTTATCGGCGAGCAGTACTTC.